The 23 T cell receptor beta chains below all came from one sample that was sequenced in a study of blood T cell repertoires in COVID-19. Generated by immunoSEQ multiplex PCR, the TCRdb table keeps only in-frame clones and is missing some. The profile shows about 200,000 clones, about 87% of them singletons. Specimen: peripheral blood. These receptors originate from a man between 60 and 75 years old with acute or convalescent COVID-19.

CDR3 amino acids: CASSPTGGGNQPQHF. DNA of the CDR3: TGTGCCAGCAGCCCAACAGGGGGCGGCAATCAGCCCCAGCATTTT. The rearrangement uses TRBV7-2 and TRBJ1-5; 9 bases line up with TRBD1. Germline V lookup: CDR1 SGHTA, CDR2 FQGNSA. The V gene end was trimmed by 5 bases and the J gene end by 2 bases; junction bases not matched to a gene: 4. This CDR3 is 15 amino acids long.

The chain links TRBV10-3 to TRBJ1-3; maybe TRBD1 (5 bases). Germline values: CDR1 ENHRY, CDR2 SYGVKD. V lost 3 bases and J 4 bases, leaving 16 bases between the germline ends. This CDR3 region has 16 residues. CDR3 protein: CAISDTGVPLGNTIYF. CDR3 coding DNA: TGTGCCATCAGTGACACGGGGGTTCCTTTGGGAAACACCATATATTTT.

The V call is TRBV7-3, the J call TRBJ1-1; maybe TRBD1 (6 bases). Germline CDR1 SGHTA, CDR2 FQGTGA. With 1 base removed from V and 1 base from J, the gap between germline ends came to 22 bases. CDR3 length: 19 amino acids. The CDR3 nucleotides read TGTGCCAGCAGCTTAAGAGTTCGGCAGGGGAGAGATGCGAACACTGAAGCTTTCTTT. Its protein product is CASSLRVRQGRDANTEAFF.

The chain's CDR3 is CASSSAAAPYEQYF. In nucleotides, the CDR3 is TGTGCCAGCAGCTCAGCGGCAGCCCCCTACGAGCAGTACTTC. J is TRBJ2-7 and V is TRBV11-3; tentatively, D is TRBD2 (5 bases). V lost 4 bases and J 2 bases, leaving 12 bases between the germline ends. The V gene's germline CDR1 is SGHNT and CDR2 YENEEA. The CDR3 contains 14 residues.

The genes are TRBV3-1 (or the pseudogene TRBV3-2) and TRBJ2-3; 8 nucleotides align to TRBD2. The V gene end was trimmed by 0 bases and the J gene end by 1 base; junction bases not matched to a gene: 12. The CDR3 loop spans 19 amino acids. Germline V gene lookup returns CDR1 LGHDT and CDR2 YNNKEL (reference sequence). The CDR3 DNA follows: TGTGCCAGCAGCCAAGATTCGGGGGGGGCCCTCCTCCGCACAGATACGCAGTATTTT. This gives the protein CASSQDSGGALLRTDTQYF.

The CDR3 loop is CASSMSRVVNEKLFF. CDR3 nucleotides: TGTGCCAGTAGTATGTCTCGAGTGGTTAATGAAAAACTGTTTTTT. The chain joins TRBV19 to TRBJ1-4, with D unclear. Trimming shortened V by 3 bases and J by 4 bases, and 12 bases separated the two germline ends. The CDR3 is 15 residues long. The germline CDR1 and CDR2 sequences are LNHDA and SQIVND (reference sequence).

The V call is TRBV7-2, the J call TRBJ2-3, with 10 nucleotides matching TRBD2. The CDR3 runs to 16 residues. With V trimmed by 3 bases and J by 4 bases, 7 bases remained unmatched. Per the germline V gene, CDR1 is SGHTA and CDR2 is FQGNSA. The CDR3 loop reads CASSFVGAGGSDTQYF. The CDR3 DNA reads TGTGCCAGCAGCTTCGTGGGAGCGGGGGGGTCAGATACGCAGTATTTT.

The CDR3 is CASSRTSGGRETQYF. The CDR3, as DNA: TGTGCCAGCAGCAGGACTAGCGGGGGGCGAGAGACCCAGTACTTC. V is TRBV9 and J is TRBJ2-5, with 14 bases aligning to TRBD2. Germline V gene lookup returns CDR1 SGDLS and CDR2 YYNGEE. Germline trimming cut 4 bases from V and 4 bases from J; bases unmatched to any gene: 3. This CDR3 has 15 amino acids.

The chain uses TRBV28 and TRBJ2-1; 16 bases agree with TRBD2. Trimming took 6 bases from V and 9 from J; bases not matched to a gene: 5. Germline loops: CDR1 MDHEN, CDR2 SYDVKM. There are 15 residues in the CDR3. DNA of the CDR3: TGTGCCAGCAGGGGGACTAGCGGGGGGGCCGGTGAGCAGTTCTTC. This encodes CASRGTSGGAGEQFF.

This sequence joins TRBV3-1 (or the pseudogene TRBV3-2) and TRBJ2-7; 7 bases align to TRBD2. After removal of 6 bases from V and 3 bases from J, the junction contained 23 bases not matched to a gene. Per the germline V gene, CDR1 is LGHDT and CDR2 is YNNKEL (reference sequence). The CDR3 covers 19 residues. The CDR3 nucleotides read TGTGCCAGCAGTCCTCAAATCATTTGGGCTGCCGGGGGGAACTACGAGCAGTACTTC. It translates to CASSPQIIWAAGGNYEQYF.

The chain carries TRBV24-1 and TRBJ2-1; tentatively, D is TRBD2 (6 bases). Per the germline V gene, CDR1 is KGHDR and CDR2 is SFDVKD. Trimming pared 1 base from V and 8 bases from J, leaving 11 bases between. This CDR3 has 14 residues. CDR3 in amino acids: CATSDLSGVDEQFF. CDR3 DNA: TGTGCCACCAGTGATTTATCGGGGGTCGATGAGCAGTTCTTC.

This rearrangement joins TRBV9 to TRBJ2-7, with TRBD1 matching over 7 bases. With V trimmed by 0 bases and J by 2 bases, 5 bases remained unmatched. This CDR3 spans 15 amino acids. Germline assignment: CDR1 SGDLS and CDR2 YYNGEE. In nucleotides, the CDR3 is TGTGCCAGCAGCGTAGGGGAAGGGGGCCCCTACGAGCAGTACTTC. Protein: CASSVGEGGPYEQYF.

A note on this clone: An end of the junction differs from the germline gene, which may be a read error. This sequence joins TRBV29-1 and TRBJ1-1, with 8 bases fitting TRBD1. This CDR3 has 8 amino acids. Looked up from germline, CDR1 is SQVTM and CDR2 is ANQGSEA. Here the CDR3 reads CSVDRGLF. The CDR3 nucleotides read TGCAGCGTCGACAGGGGTCTCTTT. Using reference TRBV29-1 and TRBJ1-1 for the parts outside the CDR3, the full variable domain is SAVISQKPSRDICQRGTSLTIQCQVDSQVTMMFWYRQQPGQSLTLIATANQGSEATYESGFVIDKFPISRPNLTFSTLTVSNMSPEDSSIYLCSVDRGLFGQGTRLTVV.

The J gene is TRBJ1-6, the V gene TRBV6-5; D gene unclear. The CDR3 loop spans 12 amino acids. The V end was cut by 11 bases, the J end by 5 bases, with 10 bases between. Germline-derived CDR1 and CDR2 are MNHEY and SVGAGI. The CDR3 DNA reads as TGTGCCGGCGGTTTCGATAATTCACCCCTCCACTTT. Protein product: CAGGFDNSPLHF.

This chain uses TRBV19 with TRBJ2-7, with unresolved D. The CDR3 is 14 amino acids. Germline V gene lookup returns CDR1 LNHDA and CDR2 SQIVND (reference sequence). V lost 3 bases to trimming and J lost 1 base, with 10 bases between them. The CDR3 DNA reads as TGTGCCAGTAGTATCGTGGCAACATCCTACGAGCAGTACTTC. Residues: CASSIVATSYEQYF.

The chain joins TRBV9 to TRBJ1-4, with 7 bases fitting TRBD1. CDR3 size: 14 residues. The V gene end was trimmed by 1 base and the J gene end by 5 bases; junction bases not matched to a gene: 2. The germline CDR1 and CDR2 sequences are SGDLS and YYNGEE. In DNA form, the CDR3 reads TGTGCCAGCAGCGTAAAGGGGGCGAATGAAAAACTGTTTTTT. Amino acids: CASSVKGANEKLFF.

The chain is built from TRBV11-3 and TRBJ1-1, with TRBD1 matching 8 bases. V gave up 5 bases and J gave up 3 bases; unmatched junction bases: 8. The germline V gene has CDR1 SGHNT and CDR2 YENEEA. The CDR3 loop spans 15 amino acids. The CDR3 nucleotides read TGTGCCAGCAGCCCAGGGGGCGGAGAGGACACTGAAGCTTTCTTT. Protein sequence: CASSPGGGEDTEAFF.

The genes are TRBV4-3 and TRBJ2-1, with 7 bases identical to TRBD1. The V gene end was trimmed by 3 bases and the J gene end by 7 bases; junction bases not matched to a gene: 9. Germline loops: CDR1 LGHNA, CDR2 YSLEER. The CDR3 loop spans 15 amino acids. CDR3 in amino acids: CASSQADRERNEQFF. CDR3 nucleotides: TGCGCCAGCAGCCAGGCCGACAGGGAGAGGAATGAGCAGTTCTTC.

Only a few counts were recorded for this clone. The chain joins TRBV5-1 to TRBJ1-3, with 9 bases that match TRBD1. In germline, CDR1 is SGHRS, CDR2 YFSETQ. The junction had 5 bases not matched to a gene; V was cut back by 4 bases and J by 0 bases. The CDR3 runs 16 residues. Here the CDR3 DNA reads TGCGCCAGCAGCCTAGGACAGGGGACCTCTGGAAACACCATATATTTT. It codes for CASSLGQGTSGNTIYF.

The CDR3 region has the DNA TGTGCCTGGAGTAGGGATGGGGAGTGGGAAGCTTTCTTT. This translates into CAWSRDGEWEAFF. J is TRBJ1-1 and V is TRBV30; D is uncertain. V was cut by 2 bases and J by 8 bases, with 15 bases left in between. The length of the CDR3 is 13 residues. Germline CDR1 and CDR2: GTSNPN and SVGIG (reference sequence).

V and J are TRBV6-5 and TRBJ1-2; TRBD1 might be the D (6 bases). V was clipped by 7 bases and J by 8 bases, with 20 bases between them. From germline, CDR1 is MNHEY and CDR2 SVGAGI. CDR3 length: 14 residues. CDR3 residues: CASILRGGGDGYTF. The CDR3 DNA follows: TGTGCCAGCATCTTGCGGGGAGGGGGTGACGGCTACACCTTC.

This sequence joins TRBV9 and TRBJ1-3; D might be TRBD1 (5 bases). Germline CDR1 reads SGDLS; CDR2 reads YYNGEE. The CDR3 totals 15 residues. V shed 4 bases and J shed 7 bases, with 18 bases lying between them. This chain's CDR3 is CASSSILGGGNTIYF. The CDR3 DNA reads TGTGCCAGCAGCTCCATACTCGGGGGAGGGAACACCATATATTTT. Drawing the rest from reference TRBV9 and TRBJ1-3, the complete variable domain is DSGVTQTPKHLITATGQRVTLRCSPRSGDLSVYWYQQSLDQGLQFLIQYYNGEERAKGNILERFSAQQFPDLHSELNLSSLELGDSALYFCASSSILGGGNTIYFGEGSWLTVV.

The gene calls are TRBV7-2 and TRBJ2-5; D might be TRBD1 (6 bases). The V and J ends lost 3 bases and 0 bases respectively, with 8 bases between them. The CDR3 has 14 residues. From germline, CDR1 is SGHTA and CDR2 FQGNSA. The CDR3 region is CASSFRGDQETQYF. CDR3 sequence (DNA): TGTGCCAGCAGCTTCAGGGGAGACCAAGAGACCCAGTACTTC.